This T cell receptor beta chain was found in a study of lymphopenia after photon versus proton radiotherapy. Study-level points and caveats: After lymphocyte nadir, photon-treated repertoires showed oligoclonal expansion, especially CD8+ Temra. Relative stability marked proton patients; photon patients lost diversity and naive cells. Survival link was tested only in deceased patients; proton benefit remains a possibility.

As regards this clone: Its antigen is not known.

The CDR3 sequence is 16 residues long. V dropped 2 bases and J dropped 2; count of bases not matched to a gene: 5. The V gene's germline CDR1 is MNHEY and CDR2 SVGAGI. The assay was immunoSEQ multiplex PCR, and TCRdb's table has in-frame clones only and misses some. The sample lists about 26,000 clones; 85% to 90% were seen once. The receptor's source is a young man with gastric cancer. V usage is TRBV6-5 and J usage is TRBJ2-3, with 9 positions matching TRBD2. The sample here was peripheral blood, taken from a patient treated with photon-based radiotherapy. In DNA, the CDR3 is TGTGCCAGCAGTTACAGCGCTAGCGGGAACACAGATACGCAGTATTTT. Encoded protein: CASSYSASGNTDTQYF.